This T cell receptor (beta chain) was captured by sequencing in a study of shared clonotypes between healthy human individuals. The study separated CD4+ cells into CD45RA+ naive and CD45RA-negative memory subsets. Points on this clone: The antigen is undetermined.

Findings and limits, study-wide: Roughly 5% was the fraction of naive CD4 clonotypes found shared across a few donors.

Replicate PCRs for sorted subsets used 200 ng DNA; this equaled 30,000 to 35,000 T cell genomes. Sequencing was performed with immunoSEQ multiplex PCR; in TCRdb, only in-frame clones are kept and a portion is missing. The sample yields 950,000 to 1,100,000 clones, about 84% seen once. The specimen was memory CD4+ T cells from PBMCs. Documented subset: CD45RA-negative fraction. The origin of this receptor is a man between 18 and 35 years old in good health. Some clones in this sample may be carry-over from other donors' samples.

The CDR3 region has the DNA TGTGCCAGCAGTGACGAACTCCAAGAGACCCAGTACTTC. It translates to CASSDELQETQYF. This chain links TRBV6-4 with TRBJ2-5, with D unclear. V was shortened by 2 bases and J by 1 base, with 5 bases between the two germline ends. This CDR3 contains 13 residues. CDR1 MRHNA and CDR2 SNTAGT come from the germline V gene.